This entry lists 22 T cell receptor beta chains sequenced from one sample in a study of blood T cells in healthy people across ages. The authors ran a second PCR of roughly 6 to 12 cycles using a sample-barcoded 5' primer and a J-beta primer mix. TCRdb analysed the 5' RACE reads with MiXCR anew, one entry per CDR3 protein. The table has about 770,000 distinct CDR3 sequences, under 45% seen once; the top ten hold nearly 20%. Sequencing was performed on blood. All receptors come from a man between 60 and 75 years old in good health.

The J gene is TRBJ2-7, the V gene TRBV7-9; a possible D gene is TRBD2 (6 bases). Germline CDR1 reads SEHNR; CDR2 reads FQNEAQ (reference sequence). Trimming left V 5 bases short and J 0 bases short, with 8 bases between. The CDR3 loop spans 13 amino acids. The CDR3 region has the DNA TGTGCCAGCAGCGTGGACTACTCCTACGAGCAGTACTTC. As protein: CASSVDYSYEQYF. The whole variable domain, filled in from reference TRBV7-9 and TRBJ2-7, reads DTGVSQNPRHKITKRGQNVTFRCDPISEHNRLYWYRQTLGQGPEFLTYFQNEAQLEKSRLLSDRFSAERPKGSFSTLEIQRTEQGDSAMYLCASSVDYSYEQYFGPGTRLTVT.

This clonotype was counted only a few times. The CDR3, as DNA: TGCAGTGCTAGAGATTCGAGTGTAGGCTCCTACGAGCAGTACTTC. Its translation: CSARDSSVGSYEQYF. V gene TRBV20-1 combines with J gene TRBJ2-7; D gene unclear. The CDR3 spans 15 residues. The germline V gene encodes CDR1 DFQATT and CDR2 SNEGSKA (reference sequence). Trimming shortened V by 0 bases and J by 0 bases, and 12 bases separated the two germline ends.

To note about this clonotype: A much more abundant neighbour one base away suggests this may be a read error. The chain joins TRBV10-3 to TRBJ1-2; the D is unclear. This CDR3 has 12 amino acids. Germline-derived CDR1 and CDR2 are ENHRY and SYGVKD. The CDR3 loop is CALSEENYGYTF. In DNA, the CDR3 is TGTGCCCTCAGTGAAGAGAACTATGGCTACACCTTC.

The rearrangement joins TRBV16 to TRBJ2-7; D is possibly TRBD2 (5 bases). Trimming stripped 2 bases from V and 0 bases from J, with 17 bases between. Germline V lookup: CDR1 KGHSY, CDR2 FQNENV. The CDR3 contains 17 residues. CDR3 DNA sequence: TGTGCCAGCAGCCAAGCAGCCTCGGGGATGAGCTCCTACGAGCAGTACTTC. This codes for CASSQAASGMSSYEQYF. Full variable domain (outside the CDR3, taken from reference TRBV16 and TRBJ2-7): GEEVAQTPKHLVRGEGQKAKLYCAPIKGHSYVFWYQQVLKNEFKFLISFQNENVFDETGMPKERFSAKCLPNSPCSLEIQATKLEDSAVYFCASSQAASGMSSYEQYFGPGTRLTVT.

The chain is built from TRBV7-2 and TRBJ1-2; D gene uncertain. Germline V gene data show CDR1 as SGHTA and CDR2 as FQGNSA. The V and J ends lost 1 base and 0 bases respectively, with 9 bases between them. The CDR3 loop spans 15 amino acids. The CDR3 loop is CASSLDVSANYGYTF. CDR3 nucleotide sequence: TGTGCCAGCAGCTTAGATGTCAGCGCTAACTATGGCTACACCTTC.

V and J are TRBV11-2 and TRBJ1-6; TRBD1 agrees at 10 bases. The CDR3 spans 15 residues. Per germline, CDR1 SGHAT and CDR2 FQNNGV. Trimming removed 0 bases from V and 7 bases from J; junction bases left unmatched: 0. The CDR3 nucleotides are TGTGCCAGCAGCTTAGAGACAGGGGGCAATTCACCCCTCCACTTT. Its translation is CASSLETGGNSPLHF.

V gene TRBV6-5 combines with J gene TRBJ2-3; either TRBD1 or TRBD2 may fit D (5 bases each). Per the germline V gene, CDR1 is MNHEY and CDR2 is SVGAGI. V dropped 0 bases and J dropped 10 bases, with 11 bases sitting between them. The CDR3 consists of 13 residues. CDR3 DNA sequence: TGTGCCAGCAGTTACTCGACCGGGGCTGCGCAGTATTTT. Translation gives CASSYSTGAAQYF.

In its sample, this clonotype was seen once. The chain employs TRBV20-1 and TRBJ1-1; D possibly corresponds to TRBD1 (5 bases). This CDR3 is built from 14 residues. V was pared by 0 bases and J by 2 bases, with 10 bases between. CDR1 DFQATT and CDR2 SNEGSKA come from the germline V gene (reference sequence). CDR3 loop: CSARDRGSNTEAFF. As DNA, the CDR3 is TGCAGTGCTAGAGATCGGGGGAGCAACACTGAAGCTTTCTTT.

This chain links TRBV9 with TRBJ2-4; 8 bases match TRBD2. The CDR3 length is 15 residues. Germline V gene sequence: CDR1 SGDLS, CDR2 YYNGEE. J lost 8 bases, V lost 4 bases, and 11 bases had no gene match. The CDR3 coding sequence is TGTGCCAGCAGCTCCGCGGGGGGTCTTTTAGACATTCAGTACTTC. Protein product: CASSSAGGLLDIQYF.

The rearrangement uses TRBV10-3 and TRBJ2-1; the match to TRBD2 covers 10 bases. V was pared by 5 bases and J by 8 bases, with 6 bases of the junction left unmatched. Per the germline V gene, CDR1 is ENHRY and CDR2 is SYGVKD. This CDR3 contains 14 residues. The CDR3 DNA follows: TGTGCCATCAGTAGCGGGGGGGCTTGGGATGAGCAGTTCTTC. Translating gives CAISSGGAWDEQFF.

The chain is built from TRBV14 and TRBJ2-1, with no clear D. V dropped 4 bases and J dropped 7 bases, with 11 bases sitting between them. The CDR3 runs 13 residues. Germline V gene data show CDR1 as SGHDN and CDR2 as FVKESK. The CDR3: CASSPRYWNEQFF. As DNA, the CDR3 is TGTGCCAGCAGCCCCCGGTACTGGAATGAGCAGTTCTTC. Drawing the rest from reference TRBV14 and TRBJ2-1, the complete variable domain is EAGVTQFPSHSVIEKGQTVTLRCDPISGHDNLYWYRRVMGKEIKFLLHFVKESKQDESGMPNNRFLAERTGGTYSTLKVQPAELEDSGVYFCASSPRYWNEQFFGPGTRLTVL.

The rearrangement uses TRBV6-2 or TRBV6-3 and TRBJ1-1; 8 bases align to TRBD1. Trimming took 6 bases from V and 3 from J; bases not matched to a gene: 6. The germline gives CDR1 MNHEY, CDR2 SVGEGT. The CDR3 contains 14 residues. CDR3 loop: CASSTQGGYTEAFF. DNA of the CDR3: TGTGCCAGCAGCACACAGGGGGGATACACTGAAGCTTTCTTT.

This chain joins TRBV5-4 and TRBJ2-2; D not certain. V dropped 4 bases and J dropped 7 bases, with 11 bases sitting between them. Germline assignment: CDR1 SGHNT and CDR2 YYREEE (reference sequence). This CDR3 is built from 13 residues. The DNA for the CDR3 is TGTGCCAGCAGCCTCACGAGGAGCGGGGAGCTGTTTTTT. This translates into CASSLTRSGELFF. Full variable domain (remainder filled in from reference TRBV5-4 and TRBJ2-2): ETGVTQSPTHLIKTRGQQVTLRCSSQSGHNTVSWYQQALGQGPQFIFQYYREEENGRGNFPPRFSGLQFPNYSSELNVNALELDDSALYLCASSLTRSGELFFGEGSRLTVL.

The chain employs TRBV7-6 and TRBJ2-7; TRBD1 agrees at 10 bases. Germline values: CDR1 SGHVS, CDR2 FNYEAQ. This CDR3 has 16 residues. V gave up 2 bases and J gave up 12 bases; unmatched junction bases: 16. The CDR3 nucleotides read TGTGCCAGCAGCTTAAGACAGGGGGCTAATAGAGAGACCCGGTACTTC. It codes for CASSLRQGANRETRYF.

This sequence joins TRBV12-3 or TRBV12-4 and TRBJ1-4, with no clear D. The ends were cut back, 2 bases at V and 3 bases at J, with 10 bases in the middle. There are 15 residues in the CDR3. This chain's CDR3 is CASSLFPGANEKLFF. DNA of the CDR3: TGTGCCAGCAGTTTATTTCCCGGGGCTAATGAAAAACTGTTTTTT.

Of note for this clonotype: A much bigger clone sits one base away, suggesting this may be a read error. The chain uses TRBV4-2 and TRBJ2-3; the match to TRBD2 covers 7 bases. CDR1 and CDR2 (germline): LGHNA, YNFKEQ. J lost 5 bases, V lost 0 bases, and 8 bases had no gene match. The CDR3 totals 16 residues. The CDR3 DNA follows: TGTGCCAGCAGCCAAGAAGGAAGCGGGGAAAGAGATACGCAGTATTTT. Translated, it gives CASSQEGSGERDTQYF.

The chain employs TRBV30 and TRBJ2-3, with a weak D call TRBD1 (5 bases). In germline, CDR1 is GTSNPN, CDR2 SVGIG (reference sequence). With 0 bases removed from V and 6 bases from J, the gap between germline ends came to 7 bases. This CDR3 comprises 12 residues. The CDR3 region has the DNA TGTGCCTGGAGTGTGGGGCCGGATACGCAGTATTTT. The encoded protein is CAWSVGPDTQYF. Filled out from reference TRBV30 and TRBJ2-3, the complete variable domain reads SQTIHQWPATLVQPVGSPLSLECTVEGTSNPNLYWYRQAAGRGLQLLFYSVGIGQISSEVPQNLSASRPQDRQFILSSKKLLLSDSGFYLCAWSVGPDTQYFGPGTRLTVL.

V and J are TRBV7-6 and TRBJ2-1; 8 nucleotides line up with TRBD1. This CDR3 contains 17 residues. Germline V CDR1 and CDR2: SGHVS, FNYEAQ. The V segment lost 1 base and the J segment 2 bases; nucleotides outside the gene matches: 7. The CDR3 protein is CASSLDRGEKTYNEQFF. In DNA, the CDR3 is TGTGCCAGCAGCTTAGACAGGGGGGAAAAGACCTACAATGAGCAGTTCTTC.

This chain uses TRBV20-1 with TRBJ2-5; D may be TRBD2 (6 bases). With 3 bases removed from V and 11 bases from J, the gap between germline ends came to 19 bases. This CDR3 is 13 amino acids long. Per germline, CDR1 DFQATT and CDR2 SNEGSKA (reference sequence). The CDR3 nucleotides are TGCAGTGCTAGCGGATCTAGCGTGGGGGAGCAGTACTTC. This sequence encodes CSASGSSVGEQYF.

The table lists this clonotype with a few counts. The CDR3 coding sequence is TGTGCCAGCAGCGCGGGGACAGTCGAGCAGTACTTC. This sequence encodes CASSAGTVEQYF. The rearrangement joins TRBV9 to TRBJ2-7, with 7 bases lining up with TRBD1. The V gene end was trimmed by 3 bases and the J gene end by 6 bases; junction bases not matched to a gene: 3. The CDR3 extends over 12 amino acids. The germline V gene has CDR1 SGDLS and CDR2 YYNGEE.

Comments on this clonotype: One end of the junction is discordant with germline, which a read error may explain. The V gene is TRBV9, the J gene TRBJ2-1, with 10 nucleotides matching TRBD2. The CDR3 spans 15 residues. Looked up from germline, CDR1 is SGDLS and CDR2 is YYNGEE. The CDR3 sequence is CAGSGSGGEFDEQFF. The DNA for the CDR3 is TGTGCCGGCAGCGGGAGCGGGGGGGAATTCGATGAGCAGTTCTTC.

The V and J genes are TRBV11-1 and TRBJ2-7; D may be TRBD2 (6 bases). This CDR3 is 17 amino acids long. The germline V gene encodes CDR1 SGHAT and CDR2 FQDESV (reference sequence). Trimming took 2 bases from V and 7 from J, leaving 24 bases between them. CDR3 DNA sequence: TGTGCCAGCAGCTTATTGTCGGGTGCGCCCAACGGGGGTGAGCAGTACTTC. Encoded protein: CASSLLSGAPNGGEQYF.